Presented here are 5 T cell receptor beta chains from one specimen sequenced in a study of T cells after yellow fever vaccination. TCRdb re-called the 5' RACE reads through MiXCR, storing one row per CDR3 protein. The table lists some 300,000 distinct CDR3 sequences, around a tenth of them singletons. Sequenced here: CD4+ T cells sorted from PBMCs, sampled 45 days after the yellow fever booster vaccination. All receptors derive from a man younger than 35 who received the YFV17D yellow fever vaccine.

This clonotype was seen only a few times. This CDR3 is CASSRGGPNTGELFF. The CDR3 DNA reads as TGTGCCAGCAGCCGAGGGGGTCCGAACACCGGGGAGCTGTTTTTT. The chain has TRBV6-5 and TRBJ2-2, with D maybe TRBD1 (6 bases). Trimming shortened V by 6 bases and J by 0 bases, and 11 bases separated the two germline ends. The CDR3 spans 15 residues. The germline CDR1 and CDR2 sequences are MNHEY and SVGAGI.

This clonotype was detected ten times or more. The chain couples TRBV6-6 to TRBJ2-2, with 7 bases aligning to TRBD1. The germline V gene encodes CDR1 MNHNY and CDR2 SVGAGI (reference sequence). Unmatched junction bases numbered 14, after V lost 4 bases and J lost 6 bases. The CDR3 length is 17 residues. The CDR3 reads CASSSPWRQGSAGELFF. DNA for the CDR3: TGTGCCAGCAGTTCACCGTGGAGACAGGGCAGTGCCGGGGAGCTGTTTTTT.

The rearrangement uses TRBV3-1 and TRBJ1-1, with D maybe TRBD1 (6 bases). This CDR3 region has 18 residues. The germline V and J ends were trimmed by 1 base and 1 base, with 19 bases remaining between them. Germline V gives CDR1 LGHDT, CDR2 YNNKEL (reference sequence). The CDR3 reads CASSQARGAPRKNTEAFF. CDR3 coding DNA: TGTGCCAGCAGCCAAGCTCGGGGGGCACCCCGAAAGAACACTGAAGCTTTCTTT.

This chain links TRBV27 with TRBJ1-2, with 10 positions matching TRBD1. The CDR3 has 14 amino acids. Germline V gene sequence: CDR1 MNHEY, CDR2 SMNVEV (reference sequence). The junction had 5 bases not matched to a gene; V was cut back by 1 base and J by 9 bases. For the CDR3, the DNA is TGTGCCAGCAGTTTATTGGGACAGGGGTTTAGCTACACCTTC. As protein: CASSLLGQGFSYTF.

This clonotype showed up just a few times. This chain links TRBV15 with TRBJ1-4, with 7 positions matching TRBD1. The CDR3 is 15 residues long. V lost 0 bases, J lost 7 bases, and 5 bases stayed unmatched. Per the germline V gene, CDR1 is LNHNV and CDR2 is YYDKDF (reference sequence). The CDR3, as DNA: TGTGCCACCAGCAGAGAAGGGGGCGCGGGTGAAAAACTGTTTTTT. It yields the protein CATSREGGAGEKLFF.